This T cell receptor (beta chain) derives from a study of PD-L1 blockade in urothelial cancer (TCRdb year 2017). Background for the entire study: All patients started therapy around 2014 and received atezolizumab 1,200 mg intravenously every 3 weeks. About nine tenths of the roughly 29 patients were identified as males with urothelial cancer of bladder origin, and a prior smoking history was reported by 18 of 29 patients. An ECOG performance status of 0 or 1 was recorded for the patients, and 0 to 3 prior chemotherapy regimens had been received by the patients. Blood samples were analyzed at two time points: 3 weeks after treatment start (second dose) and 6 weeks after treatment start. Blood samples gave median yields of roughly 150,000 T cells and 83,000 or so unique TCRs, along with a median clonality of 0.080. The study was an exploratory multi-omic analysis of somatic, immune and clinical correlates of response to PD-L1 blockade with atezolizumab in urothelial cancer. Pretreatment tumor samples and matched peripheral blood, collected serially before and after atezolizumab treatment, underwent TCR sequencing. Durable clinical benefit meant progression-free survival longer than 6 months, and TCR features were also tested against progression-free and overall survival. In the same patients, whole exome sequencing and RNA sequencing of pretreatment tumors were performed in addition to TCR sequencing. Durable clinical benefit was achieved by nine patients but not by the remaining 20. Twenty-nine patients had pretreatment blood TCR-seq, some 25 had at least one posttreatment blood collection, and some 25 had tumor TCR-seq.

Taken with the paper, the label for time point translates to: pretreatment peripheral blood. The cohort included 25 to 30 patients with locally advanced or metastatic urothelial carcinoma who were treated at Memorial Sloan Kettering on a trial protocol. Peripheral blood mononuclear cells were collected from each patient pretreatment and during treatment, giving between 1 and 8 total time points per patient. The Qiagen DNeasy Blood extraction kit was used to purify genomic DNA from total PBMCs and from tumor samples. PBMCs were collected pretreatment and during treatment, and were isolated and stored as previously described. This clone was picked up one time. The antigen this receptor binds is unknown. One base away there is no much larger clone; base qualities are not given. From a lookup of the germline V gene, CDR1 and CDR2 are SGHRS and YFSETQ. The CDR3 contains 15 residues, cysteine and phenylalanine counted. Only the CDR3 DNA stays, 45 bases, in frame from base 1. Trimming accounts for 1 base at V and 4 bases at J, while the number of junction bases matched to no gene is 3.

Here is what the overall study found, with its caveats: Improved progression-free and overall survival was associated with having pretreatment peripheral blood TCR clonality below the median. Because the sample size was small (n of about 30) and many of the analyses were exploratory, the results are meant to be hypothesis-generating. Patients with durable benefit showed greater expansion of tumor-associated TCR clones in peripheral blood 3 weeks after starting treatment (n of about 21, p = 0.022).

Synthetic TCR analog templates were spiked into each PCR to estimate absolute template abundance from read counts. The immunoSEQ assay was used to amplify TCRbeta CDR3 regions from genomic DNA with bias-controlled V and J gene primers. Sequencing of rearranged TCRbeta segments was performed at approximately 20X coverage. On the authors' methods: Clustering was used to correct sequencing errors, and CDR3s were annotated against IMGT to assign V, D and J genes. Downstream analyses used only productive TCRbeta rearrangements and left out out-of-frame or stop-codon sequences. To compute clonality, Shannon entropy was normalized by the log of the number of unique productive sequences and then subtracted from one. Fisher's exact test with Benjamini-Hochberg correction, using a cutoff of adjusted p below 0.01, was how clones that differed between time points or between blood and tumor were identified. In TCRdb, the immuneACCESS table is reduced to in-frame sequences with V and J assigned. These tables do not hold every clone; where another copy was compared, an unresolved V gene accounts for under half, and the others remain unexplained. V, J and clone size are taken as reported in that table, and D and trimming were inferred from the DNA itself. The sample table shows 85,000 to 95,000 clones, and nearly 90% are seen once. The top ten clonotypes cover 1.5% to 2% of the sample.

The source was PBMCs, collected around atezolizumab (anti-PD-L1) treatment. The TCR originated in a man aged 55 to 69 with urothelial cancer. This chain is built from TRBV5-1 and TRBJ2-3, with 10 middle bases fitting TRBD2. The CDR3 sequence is CASSLRSGGADTQYF. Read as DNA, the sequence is TGCGCCAGCAGCTTGAGAAGCGGGGGGGCAGATACGCAGTATTTT.